This TCR beta chain was documented in a study of cytomegalovirus exposure and HLA in healthy donors. About the study: Most donors, just over 80% of a few hundred genotyped, fell in the Caucasian-associated ancestry cluster.

The study ran its PCR with 60 Vbeta and 13 Jbeta primers. Profiling relied on immunoSEQ multiplex PCR, and the TCRdb table lists in-frame clones only, not all of them. The sample holds over 85,000 clones, 80% seen once. Broader study findings: Researchers reported from a later analysis that most CMV-associated TCR beta chains appeared HLA-restricted.

The donors were healthy bone marrow donors. This clone was picked up many times. Its target is not known. The V gene's germline CDR1 is SEHNR and CDR2 FQNEAQ (reference sequence). This CDR3 comprises 17 residues. Trimming removed 5 bases at V and 2 bases at J, with 20 bases between. The sequence was collected from a woman aged 60-70 years in good health and CMV-seropositive. The rearrangement uses TRBV7-9 and TRBJ2-3; D remains ambiguous. The sequenced sample was PBMCs. The CDR3 loop is CASSTRALLQSTDTQYF. CDR3 in DNA: TGTGCCAGCAGCACCCGTGCACTTCTCCAATCCACAGATACGCAGTATTTT.